This entry concerns a single T cell receptor beta chain. No antigen is known for it. The immunoSEQ assay was version 4, run in survey mode. Using immunoSEQ multiplex PCR, the repertoire was profiled, and TCRdb retains in-frame clones only, with some absent. The repertoire includes 40,000 to 50,000 clones, about 81% of them detected once, and around 2.9% sits in the top ten. The sample belongs to a study of persistence of HIV-infected CD4 T cells. Notes on the study in general: TCRbeta richness was lower in CMV- and Gag-responding cells than in anti-CD3/anti-CD28-responding cells.

Stimulation used around 9.1 ug/mL lysate from CMV-infected fibroblasts. Sorted nonresponding memory CD4+ T cells were CD40L-negative, CD69-negative, CD45RO-high. Donors were HIV-1-infected adults who began suppressive ART during chronic infection. Plasma HIV-1 RNA stayed below 50 copies/mL for at least 4 years. Donors had CD4+ T cell counts above 400 cells/uL and were CMV-seropositive. CDR3 size: 16 residues. The germline V gene encodes CDR1 SGHVS and CDR2 FNYEAQ. The germline V and J ends were trimmed by 6 bases and 0 bases, with 17 bases remaining between them. The chain links TRBV7-6 to TRBJ1-1; weak D call: TRBD1 (5 bases). The TCR originated in an adult man with HIV who was CMV-seropositive. The source material was CD4+ T cells sorted from PBMCs after approximately 18-hour stimulation, sampled from a patient who received antiretroviral therapy. The DNA of the CDR3 is TGTGCCAGCAGATTCGACAGCCTAGCTTTGAACACTGAAGCTTTCTTT. Residues: CASRFDSLALNTEAFF.